This T cell receptor beta chain is drawn from a study of blood T cell repertoires in COVID-19. V was clipped by 6 bases and J by 0 bases; unmatched bases: 15. The CDR3 runs to 19 residues. Germline CDR1 is MRHNA and CDR2 is SNTAGT. Sequencing was performed with immunoSEQ multiplex PCR; in TCRdb, only in-frame clones are kept and a portion is missing. The sample yields some 62,000 clones, roughly 75% seen once. At least ten counts were recorded for this clone. This chain uses TRBV6-4 with TRBJ2-4; 9 bases are a match to TRBD1. The sequence was collected from a man in his 60s with COVID-19, enrolled during active disease. The sequenced material came from peripheral blood. This CDR3 reads CASRTPSRDRVQAKNIQYF. The CDR3 DNA sequence: TGTGCCAGCAGGACTCCGTCCCGGGACAGGGTGCAAGCCAAAAACATTCAGTACTTC.